This passage covers 5 T cell receptor beta chains from one sample sequenced in a study of vaccination and CD4 T cells after COVID-19. As to treatment: roughly ten-day PBMC culture with coronavirus spike peptide pools or control peptides (ViraFEST assay). No antigen is known for these receptors. Sequenced with the Oncomine TCR Beta short-read assay was DNA taken from cultured CD4+ T cells. TCRdb itself ran the PCR reads through MiXCR, one entry per CDR3 protein. The sample comprises under 15,000 distinct CDR3 sequences, 55% to 75% of which are singletons, and roughly 13% rests with the top ten. Material for sequencing was CD4+ T cells from blood, cultured in vitro. All receptors come from a human donor who had recovered from COVID-19.

J is TRBJ1-1 and V is TRBV27; D gene ambiguous. CDR1 MNHEY and CDR2 SMNVEV come from the germline V gene (reference sequence). V lost 3 bases to trimming and J lost 0 bases, with 5 bases between them. The CDR3 is 13 amino acids. The CDR3 protein is CASSLGLNTEAFF. CDR3 in DNA: TGTGCCAGCAGTTTGGGATTGAACACTGAAGCTTTCTTT.

This clonotype was counted only a few times. J is TRBJ2-5 and V is TRBV7-2, with D tentatively TRBD2 (6 bases). The length of the CDR3 is 13 residues. The V gene's germline CDR1 is SGHTA and CDR2 FQGNSA. The V and J ends lost 2 bases and 7 bases respectively, with 11 bases between them. DNA of the CDR3: TGTGCCAGCAGCTTATCGGGGGTAGGGACCCAGTACTTC. Translated: CASSLSGVGTQYF.

The chain has TRBV20-1 and TRBJ1-1; the D is unclear. CDR3 length: 12 amino acids. Between the trimmed V and J ends, which lost 2 bases and 1 base, there was a span of 5 bases. CDR1 and CDR2 from the germline V gene are DFQATT and SNEGSKA (reference sequence). CDR3: CSARQANTEAFF. In DNA form, the CDR3 reads TGCAGTGCTAGACAGGCGAACACTGAAGCTTTCTTT.

The J gene is TRBJ2-5, the V gene TRBV10-3; 12 bases fit TRBD2. Trimming cost V 6 bases and J 0 bases; bases outside gene matches: 2. Germline CDR1 ENHRY, CDR2 SYGVKD. CDR3 length equals 15 residues. CDR3 residues: CAIRTSGGNQETQYF. CDR3 in DNA: TGTGCCATCAGGACTAGCGGGGGAAACCAAGAGACCCAGTACTTC.

The gene calls are TRBV11-2 and TRBJ2-3; D unresolved. The CDR3 contains 13 residues. Trimming left V 0 bases short and J 5 bases short, with 6 bases between. The germline CDR1 and CDR2 sequences are SGHAT and FQNNGV. The CDR3 bases are TGTGCCAGCAGCTTAGATAGGCTAGATACGCAGTATTTT. This encodes CASSLDRLDTQYF.